This paragraph reports one TCR beta chain. Antigen: not known. Data came from immunoSEQ multiplex PCR; TCRdb stores just in-frame clones and leaves some out. The sample gives tens of thousands of clones, under 95% of which show up once; 4.2% is in the top ten. The data derive from a study of T cell responses to AZD1222 COVID-19 vaccine. General study results and limits: Regions 160-218 and 743-854 held dominance among vaccine-associated CD4 TCRs, which spanned spike. Mostly white British, mostly female donors; authors suggested clonal diversity may be underestimated. Only a handful of people who got AZD1222 tested seropositive at baseline. Unmutated variant regions are reportedly the target of nearly half of TCRs that are spike-specific.

This CDR3 is 14 amino acids long. V was pared by 1 base and J by 4 bases, with 2 bases of the junction left unmatched. Germline V gives CDR1 MGHRA, CDR2 YSYEKL. This receptor was taken from an adult in good health. This chain joins TRBV4-1 and TRBJ1-1; 8 bases align to TRBD1. The material sequenced was peripheral blood, taken on day 0 of AZD1222 vaccination. The CDR3 nucleotides are TGCGCCAGCAGCCAAGGGACAGGGAGCACTGAAGCTTTCTTT. Amino acids: CASSQGTGSTEAFF.